These 30 T cell receptor beta chains were all obtained from the same sample, sequenced in a study of shared clonotypes between healthy human individuals. Profiled with immunoSEQ multiplex PCR; TCRdb holds only in-frame clones, not every one. This repertoire shows some 790,000 clones, 72% found once; its top ten account for about 1.8%. Specimen: memory CD4+ T cells sorted from blood. Subset reported: CD45RA-negative fraction. The receptors were sampled from a woman aged 25 to 39 in good health.

The rearrangement uses TRBV9 and TRBJ1-1; no clear D. Per the germline V gene, CDR1 is SGDLS and CDR2 is YYNGEE. This CDR3 is 14 amino acids long. Trimming left V 3 bases short and J 4 bases short, with 13 bases between. The CDR3 spells CASSASGALTEAFF. As DNA, the CDR3 is TGTGCCAGCAGCGCCTCCGGAGCCCTCACTGAAGCTTTCTTT.

V and J are TRBV28 and TRBJ1-5, with TRBD1 matching 8 bases. This CDR3 contains 17 residues. In germline, CDR1 is MDHEN, CDR2 SYDVKM. V was clipped by 5 bases and J by 6 bases; unmatched bases: 15. CDR3 sequence reads: CASSATPGQEFGQPQHF. CDR3 DNA sequence: TGTGCCAGCAGTGCAACCCCGGGACAGGAATTCGGTCAGCCCCAGCATTTT.

This clone has just one count. The V call is TRBV5-4, the J call TRBJ2-1; D assignment may be TRBD1 or TRBD2 (5 bases each). This CDR3 region has 16 residues. Germline loops: CDR1 SGHNT, CDR2 YYREEE (reference sequence). The V end was cut by 1 base, the J end by 4 bases, with 15 bases between. The CDR3 DNA reads TGTGCCAGCAGCTTGCGTTGGGACGGGATGTACAATGAGCAGTTCTTC. It specifies CASSLRWDGMYNEQFF.

V usage is TRBV7-9 and J usage is TRBJ2-7; D may match TRBD1 or TRBD2 (5 bases each). Germline V gene sequence: CDR1 SEHNR, CDR2 FQNEAQ (reference sequence). There are 15 residues in the CDR3. Trimming removed 5 bases from V and 1 base from J, with 15 bases in between. The CDR3 here is CASSISGPLSYEQYF. Written as DNA, the CDR3 is TGTGCCAGCAGCATCTCGGGACCGCTGTCCTACGAGCAGTACTTC. Using reference TRBV7-9 and TRBJ2-7 for the parts outside the CDR3, the full variable domain is DTGVSQNPRHKITKRGQNVTFRCDPISEHNRLYWYRQTLGQGPEFLTYFQNEAQLEKSRLLSDRFSAERPKGSFSTLEIQRTEQGDSAMYLCASSISGPLSYEQYFGPGTRLTVT.

The V call is TRBV5-8, the J call TRBJ2-2, with unresolved D. V lost 4 bases and J lost 5, with 12 bases in between. The V gene's germline CDR1 is SGHTS and CDR2 YDEGEE. This CDR3 region has 14 residues. The chain's CDR3 is CASSPLTFTGELFF. DNA for the CDR3: TGTGCCAGCAGCCCTCTGACATTTACCGGGGAGCTGTTTTTT. The variable domain in full, with the rest retrieved from reference TRBV5-8 and TRBJ2-2, is EAGVTQSPTHLIKTRGQQATLRCSPISGHTSVYWYQQALGLGLQFLLWYDEGEERNRGNFPPRFSGRQFPNYSSELNVNALELEDSALYLCASSPLTFTGELFFGEGSRLTVL.

This clone showed up just a few times. The chain couples TRBV4-1 to TRBJ2-1; TRBD2 agrees at 9 bases. Germline V gene data show CDR1 as MGHRA and CDR2 as YSYEKL. J was trimmed by 8 bases and V by 5 bases; bases with no gene match: 10. The CDR3 contains 15 residues. CDR3 sequence: CASSRPSGMGDEQFF. The CDR3 DNA reads TGCGCCAGCAGCAGACCTAGCGGGATGGGCGATGAGCAGTTCTTC.

The genes are TRBV28 and TRBJ1-4; D is undetermined. Germline V gives CDR1 MDHEN, CDR2 SYDVKM. V gave up 4 bases and J gave up 3 bases, with 12 bases separating them. The length of the CDR3 is 15 residues. CDR3 amino acids: CASSSGGEANEKLFF. CDR3 nucleotides: TGTGCCAGCAGTTCAGGTGGGGAAGCTAATGAAAAACTGTTTTTT.

The chain employs TRBV29-1 and TRBJ2-3, with TRBD1 matching over 7 bases. Unmatched junction bases numbered 7, after V lost 6 bases and J lost 1 base. Per germline, CDR1 SQVTM and CDR2 ANQGSEA. The CDR3 has 14 residues. Written as DNA, the CDR3 is TGCAGCGTCGTACCAGGGACAGGCACAGATACGCAGTATTTT. Translation gives CSVVPGTGTDTQYF.

V and J are TRBV28 and TRBJ2-2; TRBD2 might be the D (6 bases). V lost 4 bases to trimming and J lost 0 bases, with 18 bases between them. Per the germline V gene, CDR1 is MDHEN and CDR2 is SYDVKM. The CDR3 runs 18 residues. The chain's CDR3 is CASSSPRDSPANTGELFF. CDR3 nucleotide sequence: TGTGCCAGCAGTTCTCCGCGGGACTCACCCGCGAACACCGGGGAGCTGTTTTTT.

The V and J genes are TRBV11-3 and TRBJ2-2; TRBD1 agrees at 8 bases. The CDR3 is 16 residues long. The germline V gene has CDR1 SGHNT and CDR2 YENEEA. Trimming cost V 5 bases and J 1 base; bases outside gene matches: 6. CDR3 residues: CASSRHGTGNTGELFF. CDR3 nucleotides: TGTGCCAGCAGCCGCCATGGGACAGGGAACACCGGGGAGCTGTTTTTT.

The rearrangement joins TRBV7-2 to TRBJ2-3; D is unclear. The CDR3 sequence is 15 residues long. V was trimmed by 5 bases and J by 2 bases, leaving 14 bases between them. Germline CDR1 SGHTA, CDR2 FQGNSA. In DNA, the CDR3 is TGTGCCAGCAGCAACGCACTTTTTACCACAGATACGCAGTATTTT. This translates into CASSNALFTTDTQYF.

The rearrangement joins TRBV5-1 to TRBJ2-7; 7 nucleotides line up with TRBD2. Germline lookup yields CDR1 SGHRS and CDR2 YFSETQ. V shed 3 bases, J shed 6 bases, and the junction held 12 bases outside the gene matches. CDR3 length equals 15 residues. CDR3: CASSSPERERSEQYF. DNA for the CDR3: TGCGCCAGCAGCTCCCCCGAGCGGGAACGGTCCGAGCAGTACTTC.

V and J are TRBV5-1 and TRBJ1-5; 7 bases align to TRBD1. V was pared by 4 bases and J by 1 base, with 11 bases of the junction left unmatched. CDR3 length equals 17 residues. Germline V gives CDR1 SGHRS, CDR2 YFSETQ. The CDR3: CASSQTYRDRSNQPQHF. The CDR3 DNA sequence: TGCGCCAGCAGCCAAACCTACCGGGACAGAAGCAATCAGCCCCAGCATTTT.

This sequence joins TRBV28 and TRBJ2-7; no firm D call. V was shortened by 6 bases and J by 4 bases, with 22 bases between the two germline ends. This CDR3 has 16 residues. CDR1 and CDR2 from the germline V gene are MDHEN and SYDVKM. For the CDR3, the DNA is TGTGCCAGCAGCGCACAAACCGGCGGCAGCCTTTACGAGCAGTACTTC. This translates into CASSAQTGGSLYEQYF. Supplemented by reference TRBV28 and TRBJ2-7, the full variable domain reads DVKVTQSSRYLVKRTGEKVFLECVQDMDHENMFWYRQDPGLGLRLIYFSYDVKMKEKGDIPEGYSVSREKKERFSLILESASTNQTSMYLCASSAQTGGSLYEQYFGPGTRLTVT.

This clone has only a few counts. The junction and the germline gene differ at one end; a read error may be behind it. The gene calls are TRBV27 and TRBJ2-3, with D unresolved. This CDR3 contains 14 residues. The germline CDR1 and CDR2 sequences are MNHEY and SMNVEV (reference sequence). CDR3 nucleotides: TGTGCCAGCAGTGTATCCCGAGCGTGGGATACGCAGTATTTT. Encoded protein: CASSVSRAWDTQYF.

The genes are TRBV21-1 and TRBJ2-7; TRBD1 was called by the table and not checked on the DNA. TRBV21-1 is annotated as a pseudogene. The CDR3 covers 16 residues. CDR3 nucleotide sequence: TGTGCCAGCAGCAAAGGGGGCGGCACGCGATCCTACGAGCAGTACTTC. It specifies CASSKGGGTRSYEQYF.

The rearrangement uses TRBV6-1 and TRBJ2-5; weak D call: TRBD1 (5 bases). Trimming shortened V by 6 bases and J by 3 bases, and 11 bases separated the two germline ends. The CDR3 covers 13 residues. From germline, CDR1 is MNHNS and CDR2 SASEGT. The DNA of the CDR3 is TGTGCCAGCAGAAAGACGACAGAAGAGACCCAGTACTTC. Residues: CASRKTTEETQYF.

This chain uses TRBV6-1 with TRBJ2-2, with 7 nucleotides matching TRBD1. The trim removed 11 bases at V and 5 bases at J, leaving 14 bases unmatched. Germline V gene lookup returns CDR1 MNHNS and CDR2 SASEGT. The CDR3 sequence is 15 residues long. CDR3 amino acids: CAGRPGQLETGELFF. The CDR3 coding sequence is TGTGCCGGAAGACCGGGACAGCTTGAGACCGGGGAGCTGTTTTTT.

Concerning this clone: The same CDR3 arises from other DNA sequences in this sample as well. V and J are TRBV5-1 and TRBJ2-3; D not certain. This CDR3 spans 13 amino acids. V lost 3 bases and J lost 2, with 7 bases in between. In germline, CDR1 is SGHRS, CDR2 YFSETQ. The CDR3 is CASSSGSTDTQYF. The CDR3 nucleotides read TGCGCCAGCAGCTCCGGGTCCACAGATACGCAGTATTTT. Full variable domain (rest looked up from reference TRBV5-1 and TRBJ2-3): KAGVTQTPRYLIKTRGQQVTLSCSPISGHRSVSWYQQTPGQGLQFLFEYFSETQRNKGNFPGRFSGRQFSNSRSEMNVSTLELGDSALYLCASSSGSTDTQYFGPGTRLTVL.

The gene calls are TRBV2 and TRBJ1-1, with a tentative D call TRBD1 (6 bases). The CDR3 is 18 amino acids. The ends were cut back, 5 bases at V and 0 bases at J, with 22 bases in the middle. CDR1 and CDR2 from the germline V gene are SNHLY and FYNNEI. CDR3 coding DNA: TGTGCCAGCAGTAAAAGGACCACAGGGAGGGGCGTGAACACTGAAGCTTTCTTT. Translation gives CASSKRTTGRGVNTEAFF.

This chain links TRBV7-7 with TRBJ2-7; 13 bases line up with TRBD2. CDR3 size: 20 residues. V shed 4 bases, J shed 0 bases, and the junction held 15 bases outside the gene matches. Looked up from germline, CDR1 is SSHAT and CDR2 is FNYEAQ (reference sequence). CDR3 residues: CASSSPPGLAGAIGSYEQYF. DNA of the CDR3: TGTGCCAGCAGCTCCCCACCCGGACTAGCGGGAGCCATAGGCTCCTACGAGCAGTACTTC.

The chain couples TRBV15 to TRBJ2-1; 12 nucleotides line up with TRBD2. This CDR3 is built from 15 residues. The germline V gene encodes CDR1 LNHNV and CDR2 YYDKDF (reference sequence). V trimming: 7 bases; J trimming: 4 bases; junction bases outside the gene matches: 5. This CDR3 reads CATTKGLAGYNEQFF. Here the CDR3 DNA reads TGTGCCACCACCAAGGGACTAGCGGGTTACAATGAGCAGTTCTTC.

V gene TRBV6-4 combines with J gene TRBJ2-7; weak D call: TRBD1 (6 bases). This CDR3 region has 13 residues. Trimming took off 2 bases at V and 5 bases at J, with 10 bases between the two ends. Germline V gene lookup returns CDR1 MRHNA and CDR2 SNTAGT. As DNA, the CDR3 is TGTGCCAGCAGTGACCGGGACACTAACGAGCAGTACTTC. This translates into CASSDRDTNEQYF.

The gene calls are TRBV11-2 and TRBJ2-2; no clear D gene. CDR3 length: 16 amino acids. Germline CDR1 SGHAT, CDR2 FQNNGV. V was trimmed by 3 bases and J by 1 base, leaving 12 bases between them. The CDR3 region is CASSLGGNWNTGELFF. The CDR3 nucleotides are TGTGCCAGCAGCTTGGGCGGCAATTGGAACACCGGGGAGCTGTTTTTT. The whole variable domain, remainder taken from reference TRBV11-2 and TRBJ2-2, is EAGVAQSPRYKIIEKRQSVAFWCNPISGHATLYWYQQILGQGPKLLIQFQNNGVVDDSQLPKDRFSAERLKGVDSTLKIQPAKLEDSAVYLCASSLGGNWNTGELFFGEGSRLTVL.

V usage is TRBV30 and J usage is TRBJ2-5; unclear D gene. CDR1 GTSNPN and CDR2 SVGIG come from the germline V gene (reference sequence). V was shortened by 1 base and J by 5 bases, with 5 bases between the two germline ends. The CDR3 has 11 residues. CDR3 amino acids: CAWSAFETQYF. CDR3 nucleotides: TGTGCCTGGAGTGCTTTCGAGACCCAGTACTTC.

V gene TRBV30 combines with J gene TRBJ2-5, with TRBD2 as a possible D gene (6 bases). Germline CDR1 GTSNPN, CDR2 SVGIG (reference sequence). V lost 1 base and J 2 bases, leaving 14 bases between the germline ends. The CDR3 sequence is 15 residues long. The CDR3 DNA reads as TGTGCCTGGAGTGGGAGCGGGCTAAGACAAGAGACCCAGTACTTC. Translated: CAWSGSGLRQETQYF.

V gene TRBV7-3 combines with J gene TRBJ2-2; 7 bases fit TRBD1. The V gene end was trimmed by 4 bases and the J gene end by 2 bases; junction bases not matched to a gene: 1. Per the germline V gene, CDR1 is SGHTA and CDR2 is FQGTGA. This CDR3 region has 14 residues. For the CDR3, the DNA is TGTGCCAGCAGCTGGGACAGTAACACCGGGGAGCTGTTTTTT. Protein: CASSWDSNTGELFF. Using reference TRBV7-3 and TRBJ2-2 for the parts outside the CDR3, the full variable domain is GAGVSQTPSNKVTEKGKYVELRCDPISGHTALYWYRQSLGQGPEFLIYFQGTGAADDSGLPNDRFFAVRPEGSVSTLKIQRTERGDSAVYLCASSWDSNTGELFFGEGSRLTVL.

This chain connects TRBV6-1 to TRBJ1-5; D is undetermined. The V gene's germline CDR1 is MNHNS and CDR2 SASEGT. V lost 1 base and J lost 2, with 9 bases in between. There are 15 residues in the CDR3. The CDR3 loop reads CASSEGGIGNQPQHF. The CDR3 region has the DNA TGTGCCAGCAGTGAAGGAGGGATAGGCAATCAGCCCCAGCATTTT.

In this sample, this clone turned up a few times. Other DNA sequences within the sample encode an identical CDR3. This rearrangement joins TRBV28 to TRBJ1-5; 9 nucleotides match TRBD1. Germline values: CDR1 MDHEN, CDR2 SYDVKM. The V and J ends lost 5 bases and 3 bases, in that order; junction bases with no gene match: 5. CDR3 size: 15 residues. In DNA form, the CDR3 reads TGTGCCAGCAGTCTCGGGACAGGGTTCAATCAGCCCCAGCATTTT. Protein product: CASSLGTGFNQPQHF.

The chain couples TRBV29-1 to TRBJ2-3, with D possibly matching TRBD1 (6 bases). Trimming left V 5 bases short and J 2 bases short, with 20 bases between. Germline loops: CDR1 SQVTM, CDR2 ANQGSEA. The CDR3 covers 16 residues. The CDR3 sequence is CSVTPPKTGFTDTQYF. The CDR3, as DNA: TGCAGCGTTACCCCTCCAAAGACAGGCTTCACAGATACGCAGTATTTT.